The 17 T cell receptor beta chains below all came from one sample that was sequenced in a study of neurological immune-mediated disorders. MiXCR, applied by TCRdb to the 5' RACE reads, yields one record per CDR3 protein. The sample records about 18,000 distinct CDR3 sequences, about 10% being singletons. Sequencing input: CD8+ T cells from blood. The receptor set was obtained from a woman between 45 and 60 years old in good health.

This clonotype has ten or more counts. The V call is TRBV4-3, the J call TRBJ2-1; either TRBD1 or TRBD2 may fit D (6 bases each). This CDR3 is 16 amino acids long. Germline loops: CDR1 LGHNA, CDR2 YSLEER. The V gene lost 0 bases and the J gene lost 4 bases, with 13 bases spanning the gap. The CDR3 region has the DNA TGCGCCAGCAGCCAAGATTTGGGGGGCCTGTACAATGAGCAGTTCTTC. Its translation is CASSQDLGGLYNEQFF.

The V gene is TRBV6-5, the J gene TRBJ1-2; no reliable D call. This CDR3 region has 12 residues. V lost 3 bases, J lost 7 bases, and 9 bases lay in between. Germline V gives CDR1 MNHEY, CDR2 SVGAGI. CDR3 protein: CASSYSEGGYTF. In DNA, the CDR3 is TGTGCCAGCAGTTATTCCGAGGGTGGCTACACCTTC.

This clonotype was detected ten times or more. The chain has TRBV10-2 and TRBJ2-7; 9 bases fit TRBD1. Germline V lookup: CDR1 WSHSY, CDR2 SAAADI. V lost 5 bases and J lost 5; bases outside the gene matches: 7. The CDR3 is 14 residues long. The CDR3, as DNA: TGCGCCAGCAGTTCCGGGACAGGGAGCGACGAGCAGTACTTC. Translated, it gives CASSSGTGSDEQYF.

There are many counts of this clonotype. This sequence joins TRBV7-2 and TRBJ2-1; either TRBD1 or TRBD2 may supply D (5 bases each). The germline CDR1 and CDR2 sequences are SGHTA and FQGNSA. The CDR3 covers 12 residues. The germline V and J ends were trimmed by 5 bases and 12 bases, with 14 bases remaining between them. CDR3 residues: CASSPTGLGQFF. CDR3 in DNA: TGTGCCAGCAGCCCTACAGGACTGGGGCAGTTCTTC.

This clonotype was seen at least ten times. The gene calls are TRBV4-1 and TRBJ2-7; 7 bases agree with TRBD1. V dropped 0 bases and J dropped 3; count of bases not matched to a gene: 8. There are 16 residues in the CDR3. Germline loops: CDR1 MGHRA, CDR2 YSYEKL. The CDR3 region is CASSQEAGTALYEQYF. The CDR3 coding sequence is TGCGCCAGCAGCCAAGAGGCCGGGACAGCCCTCTACGAGCAGTACTTC.

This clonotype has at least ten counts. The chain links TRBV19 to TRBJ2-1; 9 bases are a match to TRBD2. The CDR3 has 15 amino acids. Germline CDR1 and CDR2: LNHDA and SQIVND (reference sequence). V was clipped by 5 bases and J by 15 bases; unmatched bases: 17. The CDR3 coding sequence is TGTGCCAGTAGTCCTCCTAGCGGGGCTACCCTCCCGTGGTTCTTC. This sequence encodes CASSPPSGATLPWFF.

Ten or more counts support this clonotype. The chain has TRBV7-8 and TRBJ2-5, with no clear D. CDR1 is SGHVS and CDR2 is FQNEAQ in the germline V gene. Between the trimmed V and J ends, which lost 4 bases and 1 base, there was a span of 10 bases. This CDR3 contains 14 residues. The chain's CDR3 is CASSSRLRQETQYF. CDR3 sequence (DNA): TGTGCCAGCAGCTCACGACTCCGCCAAGAGACCCAGTACTTC.

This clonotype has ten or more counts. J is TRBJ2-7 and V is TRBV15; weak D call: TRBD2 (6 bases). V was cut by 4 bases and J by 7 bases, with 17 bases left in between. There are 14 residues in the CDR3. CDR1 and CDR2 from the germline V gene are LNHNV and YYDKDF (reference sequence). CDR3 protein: CATSTAPRGWEQYF. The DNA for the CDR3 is TGTGCCACCAGCACCGCCCCGCGGGGCTGGGAGCAGTACTTC.

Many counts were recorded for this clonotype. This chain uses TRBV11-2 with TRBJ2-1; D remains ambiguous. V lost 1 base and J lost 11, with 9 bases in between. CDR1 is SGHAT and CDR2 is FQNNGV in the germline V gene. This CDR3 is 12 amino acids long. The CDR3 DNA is TGTGCCAGCAGCTTAGCTGGGGTTAAGCAGTTCTTC. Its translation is CASSLAGVKQFF.

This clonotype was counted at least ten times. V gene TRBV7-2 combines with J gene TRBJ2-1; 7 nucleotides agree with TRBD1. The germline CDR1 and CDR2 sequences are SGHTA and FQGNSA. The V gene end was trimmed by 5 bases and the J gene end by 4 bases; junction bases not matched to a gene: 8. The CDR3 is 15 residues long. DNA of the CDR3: TGTGCCAGCAGCCTATCCGGGACAGATTACAATGAGCAGTTCTTC. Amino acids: CASSLSGTDYNEQFF.

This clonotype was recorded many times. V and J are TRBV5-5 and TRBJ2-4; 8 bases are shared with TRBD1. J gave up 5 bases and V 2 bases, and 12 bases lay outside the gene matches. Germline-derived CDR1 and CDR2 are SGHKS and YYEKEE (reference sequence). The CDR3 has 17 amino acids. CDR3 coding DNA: TGTGCCAGCAGCTTCGCGACGGCGACAGGGGCCCAAAACATTCAGTACTTC. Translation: CASSFATATGAQNIQYF.

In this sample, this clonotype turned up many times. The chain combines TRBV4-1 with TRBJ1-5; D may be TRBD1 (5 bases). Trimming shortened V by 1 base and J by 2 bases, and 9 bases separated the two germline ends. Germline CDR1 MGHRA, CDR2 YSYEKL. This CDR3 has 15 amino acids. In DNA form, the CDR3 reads TGCGCCAGCAGCCAAGTCGGGGGAGGCAATCAGCCCCAGCATTTT. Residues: CASSQVGGGNQPQHF.

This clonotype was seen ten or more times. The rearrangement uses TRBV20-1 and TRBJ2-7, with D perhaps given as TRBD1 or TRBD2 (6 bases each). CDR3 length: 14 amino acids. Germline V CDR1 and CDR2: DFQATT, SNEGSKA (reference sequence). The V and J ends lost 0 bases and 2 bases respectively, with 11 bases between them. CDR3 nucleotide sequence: TGCAGTGCTAGAGATCCCGGGGGCCCCTACGAGCAGTACTTC. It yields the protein CSARDPGGPYEQYF.

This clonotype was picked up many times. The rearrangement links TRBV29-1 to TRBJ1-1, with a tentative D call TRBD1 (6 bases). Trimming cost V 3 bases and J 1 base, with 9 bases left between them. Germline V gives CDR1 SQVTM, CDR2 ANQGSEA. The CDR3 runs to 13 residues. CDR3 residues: CSVDIGGNTEAFF. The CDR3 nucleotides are TGCAGCGTTGATATAGGGGGGAACACTGAAGCTTTCTTT.

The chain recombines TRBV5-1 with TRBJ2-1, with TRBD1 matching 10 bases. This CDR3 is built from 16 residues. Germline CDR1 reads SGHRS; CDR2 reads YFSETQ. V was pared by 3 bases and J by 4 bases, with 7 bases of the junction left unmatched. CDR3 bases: TGCGCCAGCAGCTCCTCCGGGACAGGGGAATACAATGAGCAGTTCTTC. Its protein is CASSSSGTGEYNEQFF.

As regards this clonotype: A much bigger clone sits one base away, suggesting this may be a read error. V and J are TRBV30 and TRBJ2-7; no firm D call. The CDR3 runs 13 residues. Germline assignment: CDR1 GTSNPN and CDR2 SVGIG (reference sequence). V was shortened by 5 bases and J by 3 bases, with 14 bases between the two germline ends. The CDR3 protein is CAWSIFGHYEQYF. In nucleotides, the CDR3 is TGTGCCTGGTCGATATTCGGGCACTACGAGCAGTACTTC.

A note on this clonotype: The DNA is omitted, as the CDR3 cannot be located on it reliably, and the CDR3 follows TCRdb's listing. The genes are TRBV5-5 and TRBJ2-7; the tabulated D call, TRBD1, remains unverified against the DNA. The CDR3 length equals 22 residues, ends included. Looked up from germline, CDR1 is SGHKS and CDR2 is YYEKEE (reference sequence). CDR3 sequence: CASSFYICSARAPESGAYEQYF.